This T cell receptor beta chain stems from a study of T cell responses to AZD1222 COVID-19 vaccine. Study-wide results and caveats: The sample set comprised mostly white British donors with more females, and clonal diversity was possibly underestimated. Sampled repertoires all dated from after the peak T cell response. Nearly half of spike-specific TCRs reportedly target unmutated variant regions.

The CDR3 is made up of 12 amino acids. With V trimmed by 9 bases and J by 6 bases, 4 bases remained unmatched. Germline CDR1 reads SGHNT; CDR2 reads YYREEE (reference sequence). In regard to this clone: Its antigen is not identified.

Assay: immunoSEQ multiplex PCR; the TCRdb copy retains only in-frame clones and omits some. The sample lists 150,000 to 160,000 clones, 90% occurring once. This receptor was identified in an adult in good health. The starting material was peripheral blood, obtained on day 0 of AZD1222 vaccination. The chain is built from TRBV5-4 and TRBJ1-4; 8 nucleotides agree with TRBD1. The CDR3 loop is CAISGGDEKLFF. The CDR3 nucleotides are TGTGCCATCTCAGGGGGCGATGAAAAACTGTTTTTT.